This TCR beta chain stems from a study of blood T cell repertoires in COVID-19. Turning to the study itself: Collection of acute and convalescent COVID-19 samples took place in the United States, Italy and Spain.

This CDR3 comprises 16 residues. V was shortened by 0 bases and J by 2 bases, with 12 bases between the two germline ends. The germline V gene has CDR1 MNHEY and CDR2 SVGAGI. Authors' analysis steps: How many nucleated cells were present was estimated from reference gene primer amplification. Produced via immunoSEQ multiplex PCR; TCRdb's table is partial and in-frame only. That table supplies the V and J calls and clone size; D and trimming were determined from the DNA. The sample includes 75,000 to 80,000 clones, approximately 84% of them seen just once. The TCR comes from a man aged 60-69 years with COVID-19, enrolled during active disease. The rearrangement joins TRBV6-5 to TRBJ2-3; possible D gene TRBD1, 7 bases. Sequenced: peripheral blood. The CDR3 nucleotides read TGTGCCAGCAGTTACTCGACCAGGGGGGACACAGATACGCAGTATTTT. Translation: CASSYSTRGDTDTQYF.